These 2 T cell receptor beta chains were all obtained from the same sample, sequenced in a study of ipilimumab plus nivolumab after autologous stem cell transplantation. Here immunoSEQ multiplex PCR was the method, and the copy in TCRdb shows in-frame clones only, minus some. The data hold some 17,000 clones, with about three quarters observed a single time. The source was PBMCs, collected in a trial of ipilimumab plus nivolumab as post-transplant consolidation. These receptors were taken from a male donor with diffuse large B-cell lymphoma.

This sequence joins TRBV19 and TRBJ2-3; TRBD2 agrees at 7 bases. The CDR3 length is 17 residues. With V trimmed by 1 base and J by 1 base, 8 bases remained unmatched. Germline-derived CDR1 and CDR2 are LNHDA and SQIVND (reference sequence). Here the CDR3 DNA reads TGTGCCAGTAGTATAGCCGGGCTAGCGGCGGGCACAGATACGCAGTATTTT. Translated: CASSIAGLAAGTDTQYF.

The rearrangement uses TRBV1 and TRBJ1-2; the table's D call TRBD1 went unverified against the DNA. TRBV1 is described as a pseudogene. The CDR3 extends over 14 amino acids. In nucleotides, the CDR3 is TGCACCAGCAGCCAATTCGACAGTTTCTATGGCTACACCTTC. Translating gives CTSSQFDSFYGYTF.